This T cell receptor (beta chain) was profiled in a study of blood T cell repertoires in COVID-19. Study-level background: COVID-19 samples, acute and convalescent, were from the United States, Italy and Spain. In each case, the material was cDNA or gDNA derived from T cells, B-cell-depleted T cells, or PBMCs.

This CDR3 is built from 13 residues. Germline CDR1 reads SGDLS; CDR2 reads YYNGEE. With 3 bases removed from V and 1 base from J, the gap between germline ends came to 7 bases. As originally analysed: Amplification with reference gene primers provided the estimates of nucleated cell counts. Repertoires were generated with immunoSEQ multiplex PCR, while TCRdb's copy carries only in-frame clones and drops some. V, J and clone size were drawn from that table, and D and trimming were deduced from the DNA. The table includes fewer than 130,000 clones, 80% to 90% detected once. The sequenced material came from peripheral blood. The TCR comes from a woman of 80 years or more with acute or convalescent COVID-19. The chain carries TRBV9 and TRBJ1-1; no clear D. The chain's CDR3 is CASSGAWNTEAFF. DNA of the CDR3: TGTGCCAGCAGCGGGGCTTGGAACACTGAAGCTTTCTTT. Filled out from reference TRBV9 and TRBJ1-1, the complete variable domain reads DSGVTQTPKHLITATGQRVTLRCSPRSGDLSVYWYQQSLDQGLQFLIQYYNGEERAKGNILERFSAQQFPDLHSELNLSSLELGDSALYFCASSGAWNTEAFFGQGTRLTVV.